This note documents a single TCR beta chain sequence. Its cognate antigen has yet to be identified. Nothing much larger sits one base from this clone, and base qualities are not available. In the ophthalmopathy patients, disease was moderately to severely active, with a Clinical Activity Score of 3 or more, a NOSPECS grade of 4 or more, and a duration of less than 3 months. Any patient with an uncontrolled infection, another autoimmune disease, pregnancy or lactation was excluded. Diagnoses were based on clinical symptoms, serum thyroxine and TRAb, thyroid ultrasound and orbital computed tomography. PBMCs were isolated from about 10 ml of fresh peripheral blood by Ficoll-Paque density gradient centrifugation. Total RNA was extracted with Trizol reagent, and quality was checked on an Agilent 2100 Bioanalyzer. This entry comes from a study of T cells in Graves' hyperthyroidism and ophthalmopathy (dated by TCRdb to about 2019). Regarding the study in general: Peripheral blood samples were taken at initial diagnosis, before any treatment was given. In addition, the study compared T-cell repertoires in thyroid tissue and in blood from five to seven Graves' hyperthyroidism patients. The roughly 91 discovery patients were randomly divided into training and test sets at a 7:3 ratio. After blood sampling, hyperthyroidism patients were treated with methimazole at a starting dose of 30 mg daily, and ophthalmopathy patients were treated with high-dose intravenous methylprednisolone. The paper reports TCR Vbeta CDR3 sequencing of some 140 peripheral blood samples: around 45 ophthalmopathy, roughly 74 hyperthyroidism and some 17 progressor patients. A discovery cohort of approximately 100 patients, fewer than 50 with Graves' ophthalmopathy and about 58 with stable Graves' hyperthyroidism, was used to find distinguishing TCR V-J signatures. Prospective prediction of ophthalmopathy was tested in an independent validation cohort of 18 to 20 hyperthyroidism patients and 17 patients who later progressed to ophthalmopathy.

General findings and caveats noted by the study authors: A 13 V-J signature model separated ophthalmopathy from stable hyperthyroidism, with around 90% sensitivity and 81% to 82% specificity in cross-validation and 80%/75% in testing. Most expanded thyroid clonotypes (frequency above 0.001) were also detected in blood, a finding suggesting that blood repertoires may reflect thyroid immune responses. Sample size was not statistically predetermined, and blinding of investigators to group allocation was not performed. In validation, the model predicted progression to ophthalmopathy a median of 6.5 months before onset, with 70% to 71% sensitivity and about 72% specificity.

The TCR beta CDR3 regions were amplified from RNA transcripts. A first-round RT-PCR of the TCR CDR3 used the HTBI primer set with the Qiagen OneStep RT-PCR kit. Libraries were constructed in a second round of multiplex PCR, after which size selection and purification were carried out. The libraries were sequenced on an Illumina HiSeq2000 using paired-end 100 bp reads. Per the original workflow: SOAPnuke was used to process the raw data, with reads discarded if the reads contained adapters or uncalled bases, had a mean Phred below 15, or lacked an exact constant-primer or identifier match. High-quality paired reads were merged with COPE v1.2.5, and unique nucleotide sequences were defined as clonotypes. MiTCR v1.1 was used to align the clonotypes against IMGT TRBV, TRBD and TRBJ reference segments. The analysis was restricted to V-J combinations with a frequency above 0.0001, which together covered 99% to 99.2% of the repertoires. The TCS score was defined as the ratio of F50 (clonal expansion) to E x V (chaos), calculated using BLOSUM62-based TCRdist between CDR3 peptides within each V-J. Welch's t-statistics and random forest reduced roughly 530 V-J features to 13, which were used in a naive Bayes classifier (R e1071). In-frame beta chains were kept once TCRdb had trimmed the public reads at Q25 with fastp and called clones with MiXCR. Each CDR3 protein appears once, grouped with its most common genes and DNA. TCRdb, not the authors, supplied the V and J calls. The sample includes about 250,000 distinct CDR3 sequences, with about 20% observed a single time. Roughly 60% of the sample belongs to the ten largest clones.

The CDR3 goes from the cysteine to the phenylalanine over 16 residues. This entry keeps only the CDR3 DNA: 48 bases, framed from base 1. Via the germline V gene, CDR1 is SGHAT and CDR2 FQNNGV. Here V drops 5 bases and J drops 8 bases, and the junction holds 6 bases not matched to any gene. Sample: blood. The chain is assembled from TRBV11-2 and TRBJ2-1; the junction holds 16 bases that match TRBD2. This TCR was sampled from a man aged 30-40 years with Graves' ophthalmopathy. The bases are TGTGCCAGCAGCCTCGGGACTAGCGGGAGGGATGATGAGCAGTTCTTC. It translates to CASSLGTSGRDDEQFF.